What follows are 17 T cell receptor beta chains derived from one specimen sequenced in a study of blood T cell repertoires in COVID-19. The method was immunoSEQ multiplex PCR; TCRdb's version includes in-frame clones alone and lacks a portion of them. The sample carries about 210,000 clones, 86% recorded once. Sequencing was carried out using PBMCs or T cells enriched from blood (not recorded which). These receptors all stem from a woman between 35 and 50 years old in a cohort exposed to, infected with or recovered from COVID-19 (not recorded which).

The CDR3 DNA is TGTGCCAGCAGTTATGCGGGACTGGCCTACAATGAGCAGTTCTTC. This translates into CASSYAGLAYNEQFF. The chain has TRBV6-5 and TRBJ2-1; possible D gene TRBD2, 6 bases. Trimming took 3 bases from V and 2 from J, leaving 11 bases between them. CDR1 and CDR2 from the germline V gene are MNHEY and SVGAGI. The CDR3 loop spans 15 amino acids.

Here the CDR3 reads CASSWTSGVVTDTQYF. The DNA for the CDR3 is TGCGCCAGCAGCTGGACTAGCGGGGTGGTCACAGATACGCAGTATTTT. The genes are TRBV5-1 and TRBJ2-3; 12 bases map to TRBD2. The V and J ends lost 3 bases and 2 bases, in that order; junction bases with no gene match: 4. The CDR3 loop spans 16 amino acids. CDR1 SGHRS and CDR2 YFSETQ come from the germline V gene.

In nucleotides, the CDR3 is TGCGCCAGCAGCCAGACCGCCAGACGGGGGGATGAGCAGTTCTTC. As protein: CASSQTARRGDEQFF. V and J are TRBV4-3 and TRBJ2-1; 7 positions agree with TRBD2. Trimming took 3 bases from V and 8 from J; bases not matched to a gene: 10. The CDR3 length is 15 residues. Germline V gene lookup returns CDR1 LGHNA and CDR2 YSLEER.

The chain recombines TRBV10-1 with TRBJ1-5, with 9 positions matching TRBD1. The CDR3 is 18 amino acids. V lost 2 bases and J lost 3; bases outside the gene matches: 11. Looked up from germline, CDR1 is WNHNN and CDR2 is SYGVQD (reference sequence). The CDR3 coding sequence is TGCGCCAGCAGTGAGCTTGGACCGGGACAGGGTTACAATCAGCCCCAGCATTTT. Translated: CASSELGPGQGYNQPQHF.

V gene TRBV3-1 (or the pseudogene TRBV3-2) combines with J gene TRBJ2-2; D unclear. CDR1 is LGHDT, CDR2 YNNKEL, per germline (reference sequence). The CDR3 has 14 residues. V lost 0 bases and J lost 6, with 8 bases in between. CDR3 bases: TGTGCCAGCAGCCAAGAGGTAACGGCCGGGGAGCTGTTTTTT. It specifies CASSQEVTAGELFF.

This clone came up a few times. The CDR3 coding sequence is TGTGCCAGCAGTTACGTTGCCAGCTCTGGAAACACCATATATTTT. Translation: CASSYVASSGNTIYF. The V gene is TRBV6-2 or TRBV6-3, the J gene TRBJ1-3; D not certain. The CDR3 is 15 residues long. The V gene's germline CDR1 is MNHEY and CDR2 SVGEGT. V was shortened by 2 bases and J by 0 bases, with 8 bases between the two germline ends.

This rearrangement joins TRBV4-2 to TRBJ1-1; TRBD1 is a possible D gene (6 bases). Trimming left V 4 bases short and J 0 bases short, with 9 bases between. Germline CDR1 LGHNA, CDR2 YNFKEQ. CDR3 length equals 14 residues. CDR3 in DNA: TGTGCCAGCAGCCTAGGGGGGGTGAACACTGAAGCTTTCTTT. Translating it yields CASSLGGVNTEAFF.

This clone has a single count. The V gene is TRBV6-5, the J gene TRBJ1-2; 9 bases match TRBD1. The V gene end was trimmed by 1 base and the J gene end by 6 bases; junction bases not matched to a gene: 3. Germline CDR1 and CDR2: MNHEY and SVGAGI. CDR3 size: 14 residues. The CDR3 is CASSYFTGGDGYTF. The CDR3 nucleotides are TGTGCCAGCAGTTACTTTACAGGGGGCGATGGCTACACCTTC.

The rearrangement uses TRBV20-1 and TRBJ2-5; TRBD2 agrees at 9 bases. The CDR3 is 15 residues long. CDR1 is DFQATT, CDR2 SNEGSKA, per germline (reference sequence). The V segment lost 3 bases and the J segment 5 bases; nucleotides outside the gene matches: 10. The CDR3 sequence is CSASSPLAGRETQYF. The CDR3, as DNA: TGCAGTGCTAGTTCGCCGCTAGCGGGAAGGGAGACCCAGTACTTC.

The V gene is TRBV12-3 or TRBV12-4, the J gene TRBJ1-1, with D uncertain. Trimming cost V 3 bases and J 1 base, with 6 bases left between them. The CDR3 runs 13 residues. The CDR3 nucleotides are TGTGCCAGCAGTTTTGAGAGGAACACTGAAGCTTTCTTT. Translation gives CASSFERNTEAFF.

This clone was seen only once. The V gene is TRBV21-1, the J gene TRBJ2-1; TRBD2, the table's D call, was not compared with the DNA. TRBV21-1 corresponds to a pseudogene. The CDR3 totals 16 residues. The CDR3, as DNA: TGTGCCAGCAGCAAAATACCAGCGGGGGAATACAATGAGCAGTTCTTC. Protein product: CASSKIPAGEYNEQFF.

This clone has a handful of counts. The rearrangement uses TRBV14 and TRBJ2-2; D ambiguous. The CDR3 runs to 12 residues. V gave up 5 bases and J gave up 4 bases, with 5 bases separating them. Germline V gene lookup returns CDR1 SGHDN and CDR2 FVKESK. The chain's CDR3 is CASSFITGELFF. Written as DNA, the CDR3 is TGTGCCAGCAGCTTTATCACCGGGGAGCTGTTTTTT.

The V call is TRBV4-1, the J call TRBJ1-6; D remains unclear. Germline CDR1 is MGHRA and CDR2 is YSYEKL. This CDR3 comprises 17 residues. Between the trimmed V and J ends, which lost 3 bases and 9 bases, there was a span of 21 bases. This chain's CDR3 is CASSQNLVREMGSPLHF. The DNA of the CDR3 is TGCGCCAGCAGCCAGAATCTTGTAAGGGAGATGGGTTCACCCCTCCACTTT.

Only a few counts were recorded for this clone. The rearrangement links TRBV4-2 to TRBJ1-2; the match to TRBD1 covers 11 bases. There are 18 residues in the CDR3. The V segment lost 0 bases and the J segment 2 bases; nucleotides outside the gene matches: 8. The germline gives CDR1 LGHNA, CDR2 YNFKEQ. The CDR3 spells CASSQDPTGTGGNYGYTF. The CDR3 region has the DNA TGTGCCAGCAGCCAAGATCCGACCGGGACAGGGGGGAACTATGGCTACACCTTC.

The chain is built from TRBV3-1 (or the pseudogene TRBV3-2) and TRBJ2-7, with 12 nucleotides matching TRBD2. The germline CDR1 and CDR2 sequences are LGHDT and YNNKEL (reference sequence). This CDR3 contains 15 residues. Trimming took 4 bases from V and 6 from J; bases not matched to a gene: 7. Written as DNA, the CDR3 is TGTGCCAGCAGCCTGGGACTAGCGGGCGGGTCCGAGCAGTACTTC. The encoded protein is CASSLGLAGGSEQYF.

The CDR3 DNA reads as TGTGCCAGCAGTTTTCAGGCAGGAGGCTCCTACGAGCAGTACTTC. This codes for CASSFQAGGSYEQYF. V usage is TRBV27 and J usage is TRBJ2-7, with D possibly matching TRBD2 (5 bases). CDR1 and CDR2 from the germline V gene are MNHEY and SMNVEV (reference sequence). Trimming shortened V by 3 bases and J by 0 bases, and 12 bases separated the two germline ends. The CDR3 is 15 amino acids.

The rearrangement joins TRBV27 to TRBJ2-7, with a weak D call TRBD1 (6 bases). V shed 5 bases and J shed 3 bases, with 17 bases lying between them. The CDR3 is made up of 15 amino acids. Germline CDR1 MNHEY, CDR2 SMNVEV (reference sequence). CDR3 in DNA: TGTGCCAGCAGTAGAACGGGACACGGATTCTACGAGCAGTACTTC. It encodes CASSRTGHGFYEQYF.